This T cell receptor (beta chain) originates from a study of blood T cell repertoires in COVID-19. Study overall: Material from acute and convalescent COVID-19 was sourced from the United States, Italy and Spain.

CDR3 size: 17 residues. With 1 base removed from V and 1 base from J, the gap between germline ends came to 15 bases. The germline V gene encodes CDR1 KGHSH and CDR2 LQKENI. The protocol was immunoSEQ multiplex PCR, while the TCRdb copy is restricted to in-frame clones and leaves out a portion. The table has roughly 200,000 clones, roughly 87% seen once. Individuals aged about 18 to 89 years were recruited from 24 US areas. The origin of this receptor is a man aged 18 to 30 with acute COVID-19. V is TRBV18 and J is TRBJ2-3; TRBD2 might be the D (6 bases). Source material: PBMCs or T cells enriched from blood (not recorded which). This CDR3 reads CASSPLEGWGGTDTQYF. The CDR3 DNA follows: TGTGCCAGCTCACCACTCGAGGGATGGGGGGGCACAGATACGCAGTATTTT.